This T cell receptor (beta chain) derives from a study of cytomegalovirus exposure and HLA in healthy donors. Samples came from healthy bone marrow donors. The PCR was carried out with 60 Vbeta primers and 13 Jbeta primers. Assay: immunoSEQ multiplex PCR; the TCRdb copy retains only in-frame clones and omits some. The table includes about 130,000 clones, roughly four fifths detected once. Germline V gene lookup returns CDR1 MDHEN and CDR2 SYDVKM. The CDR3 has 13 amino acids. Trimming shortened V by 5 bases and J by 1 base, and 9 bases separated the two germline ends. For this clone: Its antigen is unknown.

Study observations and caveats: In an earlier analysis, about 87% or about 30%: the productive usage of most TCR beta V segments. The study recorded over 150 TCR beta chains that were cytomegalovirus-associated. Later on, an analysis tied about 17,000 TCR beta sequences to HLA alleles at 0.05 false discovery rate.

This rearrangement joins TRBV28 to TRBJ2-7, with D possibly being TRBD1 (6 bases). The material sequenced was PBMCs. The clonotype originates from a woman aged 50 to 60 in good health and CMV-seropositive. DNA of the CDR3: TGTGCCAGCAGTACGGACAGATCCTACGAGCAGTACTTC. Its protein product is CASSTDRSYEQYF.